The source of this T cell receptor beta chain is a study of T cell responses to AZD1222 COVID-19 vaccine. Study-wide points: Spike-specific TCRs gained breadth and depth after people received two AZD1222 doses.

Germline CDR1 reads MRHNA; CDR2 reads SNTAGT. This CDR3 is built from 15 residues. Trimming removed 0 bases from V and 0 bases from J, with 5 bases in between. Method: immunoSEQ multiplex PCR; TCRdb's copy keeps in-frame clones and lacks some. The table includes about 92,000 clones, roughly nine tenths detected once. As to this clone: What it recognizes is unknown.

This receptor was obtained from an adult in good health. The chain joins TRBV6-4 to TRBJ2-2; tentative D call: TRBD1 (5 bases). This specimen was peripheral blood, taken on day 0 of AZD1222 vaccination. The CDR3 sequence is CASSDSDTNTGELFF. In DNA, the CDR3 is TGTGCCAGCAGTGACTCGGACACGAACACCGGGGAGCTGTTTTTT.